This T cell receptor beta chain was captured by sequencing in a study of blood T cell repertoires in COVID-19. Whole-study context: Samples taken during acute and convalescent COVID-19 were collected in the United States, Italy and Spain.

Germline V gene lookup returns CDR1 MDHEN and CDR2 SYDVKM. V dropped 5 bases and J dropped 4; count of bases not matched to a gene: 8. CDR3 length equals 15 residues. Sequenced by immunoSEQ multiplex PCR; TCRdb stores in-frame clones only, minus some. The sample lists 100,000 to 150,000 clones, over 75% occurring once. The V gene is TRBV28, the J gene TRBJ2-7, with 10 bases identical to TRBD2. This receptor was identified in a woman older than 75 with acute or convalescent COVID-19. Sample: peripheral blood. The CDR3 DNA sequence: TGTGCCAGCAGTCCCGGGACTAGCGTTAAATACGAGCAGTACGTC. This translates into CASSPGTSVKYEQYV.